The sequence of this T cell receptor beta chain was determined in a study of graft-versus-host responses after intestinal transplantation. On the study more broadly: Multivisceral, liver-intestinal, or isolated intestinal transplants were received by the recipients. All of the recipients had induction that used anti-thymocyte globulin, then tacrolimus and steroids for about 3 years.

The assay was immunoSEQ multiplex PCR, and TCRdb's table has in-frame clones only and misses some. The repertoire includes about 120,000 clones, 90% to 95% of them detected once, and roughly 1% sits in the top ten. Study-wide results and limits: Early post-transplant HvG declines were associated with peak circulating GvH clone levels. GvH clonotypes were identified within recipient marrow, with a subset emerging first in ileum or blood.

With regard to this clone: Its antigen is not identified.

Trimming at V came to 2 bases and at J to 2 bases, leaving 5 bases not matched to a gene. The CDR3 has 16 amino acids. Per the germline V gene, CDR1 is MNHNY and CDR2 is SVGAGI (reference sequence). The genes are TRBV6-6 and TRBJ2-3; 9 nucleotides line up with TRBD1. The input for sequencing was unstimulated CD8+ T cells sorted from spleen or lymph node cells, taken before transplant. The sequence came from a human donor who was the organ donor for an intestinal transplant. CDR3 amino acids: CASSYGDRATTDTQYF. The DNA of the CDR3 is TGTGCCAGCAGTTACGGGGACAGGGCTACCACAGATACGCAGTATTTT.